This T cell receptor beta chain was profiled in a study of cytomegalovirus exposure and HLA in healthy donors. The CDR3 consists of 16 residues. J gave up 2 bases and V 3 bases, and 5 bases lay outside the gene matches. Per the germline V gene, CDR1 is SGHAT and CDR2 is FQNNGV. Donors sampled were nominally healthy, though unrecorded immune exposures were likely. 60 Vbeta and 13 Jbeta primers were used in PCR. Profiling relied on immunoSEQ multiplex PCR, and the TCRdb table lists in-frame clones only, not all of them. The data show around 95,000 clones, about four fifths seen once. Sequencing was done on a sample of PBMCs. The rearrangement links TRBV11-2 to TRBJ2-1, with TRBD2 matching 9 bases. The clonotype was recovered from a man aged 25-45 years in good health and CMV-seropositive. CDR3 nucleotides: TGTGCCAGCAGCTTCAATAGCGGGAGAACCTACAATGAGCAGTTCTTC. This codes for CASSFNSGRTYNEQFF.